The entry below describes one T cell receptor (beta chain). Antigen unknown. A sample-barcoded 5' primer and a J-beta primer mix were used in a second PCR of roughly 7 to 11 cycles. TCRdb itself ran the 5' RACE reads through MiXCR, one entry per CDR3 protein. This sample yields about 900,000 distinct CDR3 sequences, of which around 48% are seen a single time; roughly 12% belongs to the top ten. The sample belongs to a study of blood T cells in healthy people across ages. The CDR3 covers 16 residues. Germline V gives CDR1 MDHEN, CDR2 SYDVKM. General study findings and limits: Age advanced and TCR beta diversity per million T cells fell, roughly linearly.

Sequenced input: blood. The chain links TRBV28 to TRBJ2-1; possible D gene TRBD2, 6 bases. The closer fit of TRBJ2-7 to the DNA end suggests the J call may be wrong. The sequence derives from a man younger than 40 in good health. CDR3 sequence reads: CASSPSGGTNYNEQYF. In DNA form, the CDR3 reads TGTGCCAGCAGTCCGTCCGGAGGGACCAACTACAATGAGCAGTACTTC.